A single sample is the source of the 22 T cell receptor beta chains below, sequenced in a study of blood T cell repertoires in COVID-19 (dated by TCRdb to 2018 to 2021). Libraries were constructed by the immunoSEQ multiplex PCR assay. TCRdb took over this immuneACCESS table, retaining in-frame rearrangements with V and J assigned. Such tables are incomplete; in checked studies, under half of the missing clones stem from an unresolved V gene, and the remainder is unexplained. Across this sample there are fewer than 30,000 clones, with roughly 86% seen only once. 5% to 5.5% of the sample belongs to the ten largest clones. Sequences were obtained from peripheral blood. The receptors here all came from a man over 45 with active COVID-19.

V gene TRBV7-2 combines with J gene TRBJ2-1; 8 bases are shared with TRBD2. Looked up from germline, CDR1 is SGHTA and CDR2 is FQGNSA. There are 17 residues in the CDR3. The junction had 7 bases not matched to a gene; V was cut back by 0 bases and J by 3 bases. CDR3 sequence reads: CASSLAPGGGVYNEQFF. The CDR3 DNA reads TGTGCCAGCAGCTTAGCCCCGGGAGGGGGGGTCTACAATGAGCAGTTCTTC.

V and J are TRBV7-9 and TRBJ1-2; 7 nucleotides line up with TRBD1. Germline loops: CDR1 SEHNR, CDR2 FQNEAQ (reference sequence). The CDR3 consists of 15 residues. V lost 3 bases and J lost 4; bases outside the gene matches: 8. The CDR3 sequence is CASSFWGQRTYGYTF. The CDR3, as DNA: TGTGCCAGCAGCTTCTGGGGACAGAGGACCTATGGCTACACCTTC.

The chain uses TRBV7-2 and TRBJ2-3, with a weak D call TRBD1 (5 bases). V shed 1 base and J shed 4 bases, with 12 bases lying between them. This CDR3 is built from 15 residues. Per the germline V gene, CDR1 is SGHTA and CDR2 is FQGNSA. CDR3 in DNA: TGTGCCAGCAGCTTAGAGGGCAGGGCCCCAGATACGCAGTATTTT. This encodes CASSLEGRAPDTQYF.

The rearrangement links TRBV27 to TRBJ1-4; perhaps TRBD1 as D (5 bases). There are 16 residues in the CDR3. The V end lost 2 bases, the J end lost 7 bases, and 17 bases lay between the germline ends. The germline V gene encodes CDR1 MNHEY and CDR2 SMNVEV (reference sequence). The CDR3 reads CASSLMGGQPREKLFF. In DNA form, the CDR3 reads TGTGCCAGCAGTTTAATGGGGGGTCAGCCTCGTGAAAAACTGTTTTTT.

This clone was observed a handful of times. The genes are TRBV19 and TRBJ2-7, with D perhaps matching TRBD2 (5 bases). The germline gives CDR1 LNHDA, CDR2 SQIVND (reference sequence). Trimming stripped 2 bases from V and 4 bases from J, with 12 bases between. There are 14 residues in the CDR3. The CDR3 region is CASSIRSGWYEQYF. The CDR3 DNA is TGTGCCAGTAGTATACGGTCGGGGTGGTACGAGCAGTACTTC.

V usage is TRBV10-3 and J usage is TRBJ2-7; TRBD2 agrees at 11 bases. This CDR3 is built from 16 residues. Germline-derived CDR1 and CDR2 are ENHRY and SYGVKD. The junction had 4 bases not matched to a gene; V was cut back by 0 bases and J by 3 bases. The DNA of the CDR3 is TGTGCCATCAGTGAGTCACTAGCGGGAGATGGCTACGAGCAGTACTTC. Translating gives CAISESLAGDGYEQYF.

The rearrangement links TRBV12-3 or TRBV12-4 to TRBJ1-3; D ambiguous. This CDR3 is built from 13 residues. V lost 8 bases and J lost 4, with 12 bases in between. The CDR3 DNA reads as TGTGCCAGCCACTGGATGCGGGGAAACACCATATATTTT. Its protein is CASHWMRGNTIYF.

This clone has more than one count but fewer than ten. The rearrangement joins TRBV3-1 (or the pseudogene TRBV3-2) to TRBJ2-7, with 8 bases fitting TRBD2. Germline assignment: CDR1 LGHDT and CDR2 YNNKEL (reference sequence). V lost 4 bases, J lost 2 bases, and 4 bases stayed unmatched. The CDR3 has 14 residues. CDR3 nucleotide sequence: TGTGCCAGCAGCCCAGCGGGGGCCCCCTACGAGCAGTACTTC. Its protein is CASSPAGAPYEQYF.

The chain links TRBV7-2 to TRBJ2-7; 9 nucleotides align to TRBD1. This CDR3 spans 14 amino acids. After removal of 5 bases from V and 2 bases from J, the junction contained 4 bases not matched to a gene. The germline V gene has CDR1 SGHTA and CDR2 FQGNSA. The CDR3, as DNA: TGTGCCAGCAGCGTGCGGACAGGGGCCTACGAGCAGTACTTC. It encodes CASSVRTGAYEQYF.

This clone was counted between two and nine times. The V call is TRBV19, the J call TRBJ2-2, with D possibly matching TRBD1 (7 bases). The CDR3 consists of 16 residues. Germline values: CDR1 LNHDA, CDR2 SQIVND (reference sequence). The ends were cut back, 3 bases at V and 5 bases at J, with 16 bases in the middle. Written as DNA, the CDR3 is TGTGCCAGTAGTATTCGCCAGGGGGGTAATACCGGGGAGCTGTTTTTT. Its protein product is CASSIRQGGNTGELFF.

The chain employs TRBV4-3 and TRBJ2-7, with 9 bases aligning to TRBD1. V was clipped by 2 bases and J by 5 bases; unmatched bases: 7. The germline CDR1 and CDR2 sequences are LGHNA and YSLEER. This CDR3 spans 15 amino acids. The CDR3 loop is CASSQTWDRDHEQYF. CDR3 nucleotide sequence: TGCGCCAGCAGCCAAACATGGGACAGGGACCACGAGCAGTACTTC.

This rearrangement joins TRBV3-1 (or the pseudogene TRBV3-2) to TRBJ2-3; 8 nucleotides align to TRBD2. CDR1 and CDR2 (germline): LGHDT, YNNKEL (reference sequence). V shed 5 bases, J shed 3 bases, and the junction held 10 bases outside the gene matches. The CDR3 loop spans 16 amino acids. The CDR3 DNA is TGTGCCAGCAGCTGGGCCGGGACTAGTTATACAGATACGCAGTATTTT. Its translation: CASSWAGTSYTDTQYF.

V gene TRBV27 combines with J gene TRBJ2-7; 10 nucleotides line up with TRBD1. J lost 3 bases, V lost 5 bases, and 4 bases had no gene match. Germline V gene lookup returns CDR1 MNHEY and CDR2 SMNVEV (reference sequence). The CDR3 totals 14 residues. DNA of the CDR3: TGTGCCAGCAGTCTAAGGACAGGGGGCTACGAGCAGTACTTC. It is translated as CASSLRTGGYEQYF.

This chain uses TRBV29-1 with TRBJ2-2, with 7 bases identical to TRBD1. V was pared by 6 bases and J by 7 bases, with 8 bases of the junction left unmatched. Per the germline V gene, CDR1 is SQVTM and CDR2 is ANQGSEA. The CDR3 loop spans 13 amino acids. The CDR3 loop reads CSVGQTTLGELFF. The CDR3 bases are TGCAGCGTGGGACAGACAACACTCGGGGAGCTGTTTTTT.

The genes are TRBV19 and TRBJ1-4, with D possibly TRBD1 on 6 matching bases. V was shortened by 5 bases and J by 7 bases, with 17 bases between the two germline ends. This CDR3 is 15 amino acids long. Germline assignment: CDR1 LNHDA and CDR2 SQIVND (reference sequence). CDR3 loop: CASSPWGGWGEKLFF. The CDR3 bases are TGTGCCAGTAGTCCGTGGGGGGGCTGGGGTGAAAAACTGTTTTTT.

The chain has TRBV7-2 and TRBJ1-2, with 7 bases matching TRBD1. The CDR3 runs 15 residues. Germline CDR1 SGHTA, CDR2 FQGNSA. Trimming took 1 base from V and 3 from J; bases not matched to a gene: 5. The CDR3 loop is CASSLGVGGYYGYTF. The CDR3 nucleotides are TGTGCCAGCAGCTTAGGGGTAGGGGGCTACTATGGCTACACCTTC.

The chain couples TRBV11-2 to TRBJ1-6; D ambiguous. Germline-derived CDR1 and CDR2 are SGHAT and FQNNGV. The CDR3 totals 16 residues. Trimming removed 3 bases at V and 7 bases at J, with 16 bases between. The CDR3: CASSFRRSRENSPLHF. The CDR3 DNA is TGTGCCAGCAGCTTCCGTAGGTCCCGGGAAAATTCACCCCTCCACTTT.

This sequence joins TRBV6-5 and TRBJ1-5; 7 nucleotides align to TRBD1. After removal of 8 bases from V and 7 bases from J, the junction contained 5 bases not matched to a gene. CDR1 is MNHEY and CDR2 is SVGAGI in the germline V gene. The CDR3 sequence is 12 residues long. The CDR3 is CASWSGGQPQHF. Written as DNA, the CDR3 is TGTGCCAGCTGGTCAGGGGGGCAGCCCCAGCATTTT.

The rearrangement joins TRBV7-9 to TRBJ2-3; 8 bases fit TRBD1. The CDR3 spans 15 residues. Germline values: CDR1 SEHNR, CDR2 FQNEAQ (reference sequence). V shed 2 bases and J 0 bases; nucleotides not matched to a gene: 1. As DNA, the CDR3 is TGTGCCAGCAGCTTACGGGACAGGAGCACAGATACGCAGTATTTT. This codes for CASSLRDRSTDTQYF.

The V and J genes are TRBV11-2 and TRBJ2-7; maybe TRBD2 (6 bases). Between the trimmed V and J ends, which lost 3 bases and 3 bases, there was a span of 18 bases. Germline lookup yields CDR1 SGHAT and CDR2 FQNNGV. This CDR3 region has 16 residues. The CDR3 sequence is CASSFSGFSVGYEQYF. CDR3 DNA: TGTGCCAGCAGCTTTAGCGGTTTCTCCGTAGGCTACGAGCAGTACTTC. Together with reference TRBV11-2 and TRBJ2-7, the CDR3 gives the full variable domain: EAGVAQSPRYKIIEKRQSVAFWCNPISGHATLYWYQQILGQGPKLLIQFQNNGVVDDSQLPKDRFSAERLKGVDSTLKIQPAKLEDSAVYLCASSFSGFSVGYEQYFGPGTRLTVT.

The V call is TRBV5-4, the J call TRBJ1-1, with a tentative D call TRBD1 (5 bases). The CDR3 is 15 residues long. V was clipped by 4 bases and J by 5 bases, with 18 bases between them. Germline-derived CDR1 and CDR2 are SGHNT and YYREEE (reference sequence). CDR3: CASSPPQGPWTEAFF. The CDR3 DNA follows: TGTGCCAGCAGCCCCCCGCAGGGCCCGTGGACTGAAGCTTTCTTT.

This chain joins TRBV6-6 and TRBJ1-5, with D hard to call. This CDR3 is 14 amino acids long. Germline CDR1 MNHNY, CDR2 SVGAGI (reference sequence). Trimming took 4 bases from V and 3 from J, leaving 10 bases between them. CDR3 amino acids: CASSSARYNQPQHF. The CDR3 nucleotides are TGTGCCAGCAGTTCTGCCAGATACAATCAGCCCCAGCATTTT.